The source of this T cell receptor beta chain is a study of T cells in Graves' hyperthyroidism and ophthalmopathy. There are 16 residues in the CDR3. CDR1 and CDR2 (germline): DFQATT, SNEGSKA (reference sequence). The V segment lost 4 bases and the J segment 7 bases; nucleotides outside the gene matches: 9. This clonotype has ten or more counts. Diagnosis of hyperthyroidism was new in patients aged 18 to 65, and its duration was under 2 months. It was RNA transcripts that yielded the amplified TCR beta CDR3 regions. Researchers ran a first-round RT-PCR on the TCR CDR3 using the HTBI primer set. From the multiplex PCR reads, TCRdb called clonotypes with MiXCR, one entry per CDR3 protein. The sample has 500,000 to 650,000 distinct CDR3 sequences, 14% seen once.

The sequencing input was blood. This TCR came from a woman in her 40s with Graves' hyperthyroidism. V and J are TRBV20-1 and TRBJ2-2, with 13 positions matching TRBD2. CDR3 sequence reads: CSAIGGLAGPGGELFF. The CDR3 nucleotides read TGCAGTGCTATAGGGGGACTAGCGGGACCCGGCGGGGAGCTGTTTTTT.